The T cell receptor beta chain described here comes from a study of blood T cell repertoires in COVID-19. About the research overall: In each case, the material was cDNA or gDNA derived from T cells, B-cell-depleted T cells, or PBMCs.

With 1 base removed from V and 2 bases from J, the gap between germline ends came to 7 bases. Germline CDR1 reads LNHNV; CDR2 reads YYDKDF (reference sequence). CDR3 size: 14 residues. Some clones are missing from TCRdb's copy, which holds only in-frame ones; the method was immunoSEQ multiplex PCR. The sample has roughly 250,000 clones; approximately 80% are singletons. Sample: peripheral blood. The chain combines TRBV15 with TRBJ2-3; D might be TRBD2 (5 bases). The origin of this receptor is an older woman with active or convalescent COVID-19. CDR3 nucleotide sequence: TGTGCCACCAGCAGAGCGGGGTTCACAGATACGCAGTATTTT. It is translated as CATSRAGFTDTQYF.